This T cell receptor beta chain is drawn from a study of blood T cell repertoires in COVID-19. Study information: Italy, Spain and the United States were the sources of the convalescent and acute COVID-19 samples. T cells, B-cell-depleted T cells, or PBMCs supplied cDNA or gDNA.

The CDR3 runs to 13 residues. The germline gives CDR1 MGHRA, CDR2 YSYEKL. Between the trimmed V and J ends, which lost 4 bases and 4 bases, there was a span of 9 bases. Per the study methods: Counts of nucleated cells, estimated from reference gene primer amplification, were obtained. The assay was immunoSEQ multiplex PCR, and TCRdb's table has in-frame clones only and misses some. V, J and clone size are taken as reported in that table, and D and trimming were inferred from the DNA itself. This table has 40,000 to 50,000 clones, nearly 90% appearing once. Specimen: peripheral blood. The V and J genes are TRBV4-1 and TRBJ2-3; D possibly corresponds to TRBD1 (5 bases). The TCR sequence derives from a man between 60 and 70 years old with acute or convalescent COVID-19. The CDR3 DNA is TGCGCCAGCAGCCTGGACAAGCCAGATACGCAGTATTTT. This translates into CASSLDKPDTQYF.